Detailed here is one TCR beta chain. CDR1 SGHRS and CDR2 YFSETQ come from the germline V gene. Trimming stripped 1 base from V and 5 bases from J, with 12 bases between. The CDR3 has 15 amino acids. The data were taken from a study of blood T cell repertoires in COVID-19. The wider study: Material from acute and convalescent COVID-19 was sourced from the United States, Italy and Spain. Nucleic acid was either cDNA or gDNA, and it came from T cells, B-cell-depleted T cells, or PBMCs.

In the original workflow: The authors estimated nucleated cell counts from reference gene primer amplification. This table comes from immunoSEQ multiplex PCR, and its TCRdb copy is limited to in-frame clones, with some not included. D and trimming were read from the DNA, whereas the V and J calls and clone size are those reported in that table. The data hold approximately 300,000 clones, with roughly 90% observed a single time. The receptor comes from a man aged 40-55 years with acute or convalescent COVID-19. The V gene is TRBV5-1, the J gene TRBJ2-2; TRBD1 might be the D (5 bases). The sequencing input was peripheral blood. This chain's CDR3 is CASSLLGAWTGELFF. CDR3 in DNA: TGCGCCAGCAGCTTGTTAGGGGCATGGACCGGGGAGCTGTTTTTT.